The entry below gives a single T cell receptor beta chain sequence along with its context. An end of the junction differs from the germline gene, which may be a read error. Germline loops: CDR1 SQVTM, CDR2 ANQGSEA. The CDR3 is 13 residues long. From the RT-PCR reads, TCRdb called clonotypes with MiXCR, one entry per CDR3 protein. The sample lists about 680,000 distinct CDR3 sequences, around 14% occurring once. This rearrangement joins TRBV29-1 to TRBJ1-2, with 7 positions matching TRBD1. The sequenced sample consisted of memory CD4+ T cells from blood. This sequence was found in a female donor in good health, serving as a healthy control. The CDR3 DNA follows: TGCAGCGTAGAAGGGACAGCAGCCTATGGCTACACCTTC. The encoded protein is CSVEGTAAYGYTF.